This TCR beta chain was captured by sequencing in a study of blood T cell repertoires in COVID-19. Sequencing used immunoSEQ multiplex PCR; TCRdb keeps in-frame clones, though not all of them. Here the sample spans 85,000 to 130,000 clones, 75% to 85% being singletons. V lost 3 bases to trimming and J lost 6 bases; unmatched junction nucleotides: 7. The V gene's germline CDR1 is MNHEY and CDR2 SVGEGT. CDR3 length equals 15 residues. The chain uses TRBV6-2 or TRBV6-3 and TRBJ2-2, with 7 bases matching TRBD1. What was sequenced was peripheral blood. This clonotype originated in a man between 60 and 75 years old with acute or convalescent COVID-19. The CDR3 reads CASSYEGGLAGELFF. In DNA form, the CDR3 reads TGTGCCAGCAGTTATGAAGGGGGCTTGGCCGGGGAGCTGTTTTTT.